A single sample is the source of the 31 T cell receptor beta chains below, sequenced in a study of post-analysis software for immune sequencing data. Points from the study as a whole: Relative to controls, patients had a few TRBV segments at higher frequency, with TRBV5-6, TRBV5-1 and TRBV20-1 among these.

Sequencing libraries made from TCR beta cDNA carried unique molecular identifiers. TCRdb itself ran the PCR reads through MiXCR, one entry per CDR3 protein. The repertoire includes approximately 660,000 distinct CDR3 sequences, 55% to 70% of them detected once, and about 10% sits in the top ten. Antigens for these TCRs are unknown. Material: blood. Receptors originate from a girl aged 2 to 9 with multiple sclerosis.

The chain is built from TRBV7-8 and TRBJ2-1, with 11 bases lining up with TRBD2. The germline gives CDR1 SGHVS, CDR2 FQNEAQ. V lost 6 bases, J lost 6 bases, and 10 bases stayed unmatched. The CDR3 length is 16 residues. CDR3 loop: CASSTSGGGLPNEQFF. In DNA, the CDR3 is TGTGCCAGCAGTACTAGCGGGGGAGGCCTCCCCAATGAGCAGTTCTTC.

There are a few counts of this clonotype. V and J are TRBV7-2 and TRBJ1-1, with no clear D. The length of the CDR3 is 15 residues. The V end lost 2 bases, the J end lost 1 base, and 11 bases lay between the germline ends. Germline-derived CDR1 and CDR2 are SGHTA and FQGNSA. CDR3: CASSLIVAWNTEAFF. CDR3 coding DNA: TGTGCCAGCAGCTTAATCGTCGCTTGGAACACTGAAGCTTTCTTT.

J is TRBJ1-2 and V is TRBV20-1; 9 nucleotides match TRBD1. With 6 bases clipped from V and 2 bases from J, the junction kept 7 bases outside the gene matches. Germline V gene data show CDR1 as DFQATT and CDR2 as SNEGSKA (reference sequence). The CDR3 sequence is 14 residues long. In DNA, the CDR3 is TGCAGTGCAGAGGACAGGGGCTCAAACTATGGCTACACCTTC. The encoded protein is CSAEDRGSNYGYTF.

This clonotype was seen a handful of times. The chain is built from TRBV12-3 or TRBV12-4 and TRBJ1-1; no reliable D call. The CDR3 is 13 residues long. V was shortened by 5 bases and J by 0 bases, with 7 bases between the two germline ends. CDR3 bases: TGTGCCAGCAGTACACTTATGAACACTGAAGCTTTCTTT. It specifies CASSTLMNTEAFF.

The chain's CDR3 is CASSLAPGTPLHF. CDR3 sequence (DNA): TGTGCCAGCAGCCTGGCCCCAGGGACACCCCTCCACTTT. V and J are TRBV25-1 and TRBJ1-6, with D possibly TRBD1 on 5 matching bases. Germline V lookup: CDR1 MGHDK, CDR2 SYGVNS. The CDR3 covers 13 residues. V gave up 6 bases and J gave up 11 bases, with 14 bases separating them.

There are a few counts of this clonotype. V gene TRBV7-2 combines with J gene TRBJ2-3; D unresolved. Per germline, CDR1 SGHTA and CDR2 FQGNSA. Trimming left V 5 bases short and J 2 bases short, with 8 bases between. The CDR3 runs to 13 residues. The CDR3 region has the DNA TGTGCCAGCAGCCCACGAAACACAGATACGCAGTATTTT. Its translation is CASSPRNTDTQYF.

The chain combines TRBV29-1 with TRBJ1-2, with a tentative D call TRBD1 (6 bases). V was trimmed by 6 bases and J by 3 bases, leaving 29 bases between them. CDR1 is SQVTM and CDR2 is ANQGSEA in the germline V gene. This CDR3 comprises 18 residues. This CDR3 is CSVPKAWGGATGDYGYTF. In nucleotides, the CDR3 is TGCAGCGTCCCAAAGGCATGGGGGGGCGCTACTGGCGACTATGGCTACACCTTC.

V gene TRBV7-2 combines with J gene TRBJ2-1; 15 bases are shared with TRBD2. CDR1 SGHTA and CDR2 FQGNSA come from the germline V gene. The CDR3 totals 19 residues. V lost 3 bases and J lost 3; bases outside the gene matches: 9. CDR3 nucleotide sequence: TGTGCCAGCAGCTTTCGGACTAGCGGGAGGGTGGGGGACTACAATGAGCAGTTCTTC. Amino acid sequence: CASSFRTSGRVGDYNEQFF.

The chain couples TRBV25-1 to TRBJ2-7; D is unclear. CDR1 and CDR2 (germline): MGHDK, SYGVNS. Deletions cut 4 bases from V and 3 bases from J, with 13 bases between. The CDR3 sequence is 14 residues long. CDR3 coding DNA: TGTGCCAGCAGTGGAGACGGTTCATACTACGAGCAGTACTTC. This sequence encodes CASSGDGSYYEQYF.

CDR3 amino acids: CASSYNSDGYYGYTF. CDR3 nucleotide sequence: TGTGCCAGCAGTTATAATTCGGACGGATACTATGGCTACACCTTC. This rearrangement joins TRBV6-5 to TRBJ1-2; D is undetermined. CDR3 length: 15 residues. From germline, CDR1 is MNHEY and CDR2 SVGAGI. Trimming removed 3 bases at V and 3 bases at J, with 14 bases between.

This chain links TRBV4-1 with TRBJ1-2, with 7 bases lining up with TRBD1. Losses at the gene ends were 4 bases for V and 4 bases for J; bases not matched to a gene: 9. This CDR3 is 15 amino acids long. Germline V gene lookup returns CDR1 MGHRA and CDR2 YSYEKL. DNA for the CDR3: TGCGCCAGCAGCCCCCGACAGGGAAATCTCTATGGCTACACCTTC. Translation: CASSPRQGNLYGYTF.

This clonotype came up a few times. This rearrangement joins TRBV10-1 to TRBJ2-3; D gene uncertain. This CDR3 comprises 15 residues. Germline V lookup: CDR1 WNHNN, CDR2 SYGVQD (reference sequence). V dropped 2 bases and J dropped 0 bases, with 9 bases sitting between them. CDR3: CASSEKAGSTDTQYF. CDR3 in DNA: TGCGCCAGCAGTGAGAAGGCCGGGAGCACAGATACGCAGTATTTT.

The chain combines TRBV4-3 with TRBJ1-1, with D perhaps matching TRBD1 (5 bases). The CDR3 sequence is 15 residues long. Trimming left V 0 bases short and J 7 bases short, with 15 bases between. Germline V CDR1 and CDR2: LGHNA, YSLEER. In nucleotides, the CDR3 is TGCGCCAGCAGCCAAGAGGTGAGGGGAGTTGGTGAAGCTTTCTTT. Protein: CASSQEVRGVGEAFF.

J is TRBJ2-7 and V is TRBV12-5; D is ambiguous. CDR3 size: 12 residues. Germline assignment: CDR1 LGHNT and CDR2 FRNRAP. V lost 0 bases to trimming and J lost 3 bases, with 3 bases between them. CDR3 bases: TGTGCTAGTGGTTTGGTCAACTACGAGCAGTACTTC. Amino acids: CASGLVNYEQYF.

The chain employs TRBV7-9 and TRBJ2-5; D is unresolved. The better agreement between TRBJ2-7 and the DNA end casts doubt on the J call. CDR3 length equals 13 residues. The germline CDR1 and CDR2 sequences are SEHNR and FQNEAQ (reference sequence). CDR3 DNA: TGTGCCAGCGAGACTCACGCTCCCGACGAGCAGTACTTC. It is translated as CASETHAPDEQYF.

The chain uses TRBV21-1 and TRBJ2-5; the table assigns TRBD1, which was not confirmed against the DNA. TRBV21-1 is shown as a pseudogene. This CDR3 contains 16 residues. The CDR3 loop is CASILMPGQGSETQYF. The DNA for the CDR3 is TGTGCCAGCATCCTGATGCCGGGACAGGGGTCCGAGACCCAGTACTTC.

This clonotype was seen a handful of times. The chain recombines TRBV7-2 with TRBJ2-1, with TRBD2 matching 13 bases. The CDR3 is 16 amino acids. Trimming cost V 1 base and J 9 bases; bases outside gene matches: 6. Germline lookup yields CDR1 SGHTA and CDR2 FQGNSA. For the CDR3, the DNA is TGTGCCAGCAGCTTAGTGGGACTAGCGGGGCCTGGTGAGCAGTTCTTC. As protein: CASSLVGLAGPGEQFF.

J is TRBJ2-5 and V is TRBV18; D ambiguous. V was clipped by 3 bases and J by 1 base, with 9 bases between them. Germline V gives CDR1 KGHSH, CDR2 LQKENI. The CDR3 consists of 14 residues. This CDR3 reads CASSPAPFQETQYF. Written as DNA, the CDR3 is TGTGCCAGCTCACCCGCGCCGTTCCAAGAGACCCAGTACTTC.

The rearrangement links TRBV7-8 to TRBJ2-1; D perhaps matches TRBD2 (5 bases). V was shortened by 5 bases and J by 12 bases, with 20 bases between the two germline ends. Germline V gives CDR1 SGHVS, CDR2 FQNEAQ. This CDR3 comprises 14 residues. CDR3 in DNA: TGTGCCAGCAGCCTCAATCTAAAGACGAGCGGGCAGTTCTTC. It yields the protein CASSLNLKTSGQFF. Full variable domain (rest looked up from reference TRBV7-8 and TRBJ2-1): GAGVSQSPRYKVAKRGQDVALRCDPISGHVSLFWYQQALGQGPEFLTYFQNEAQLDKSGLPSDRFFAERPEGSVSTLKIQRTQQEDSAVYLCASSLNLKTSGQFFGPGTRLTVL.

The gene calls are TRBV4-1 and TRBJ2-5; D gene uncertain. The CDR3 runs to 15 residues. Trimming cost V 0 bases and J 5 bases, with 13 bases left between them. CDR1 is MGHRA, CDR2 YSYEKL, per germline. The DNA for the CDR3 is TGCGCCAGCAGCCAAGAAGGACCTAACCCGGAGACCCAGTACTTC. As protein: CASSQEGPNPETQYF.

The V and J genes are TRBV5-5 and TRBJ2-7, with D tentatively TRBD1 (6 bases). Germline CDR1 and CDR2: SGHKS and YYEKEE (reference sequence). Trimming left V 2 bases short and J 0 bases short, with 12 bases between. The CDR3 spans 15 residues. The CDR3 DNA reads TGTGCCAGCAGCTTAGGACAGCCTCCCTCCTACGAGCAGTACTTC. Amino acid sequence: CASSLGQPPSYEQYF. The full variable domain, rest sourced from reference TRBV5-5 and TRBJ2-7, is DAGVTQSPTHLIKTRGQQVTLRCSPISGHKSVSWYQQVLGQGPQFIFQYYEKEERGRGNFPDRFSARQFPNYSSELNVNALLLGDSALYLCASSLGQPPSYEQYFGPGTRLTVT.

The V call is TRBV20-1, the J call TRBJ2-2; TRBD2 might be the D (5 bases). The CDR3 sequence is 13 residues long. The V and J ends lost 2 bases and 6 bases respectively, with 10 bases between them. Germline V gene data show CDR1 as DFQATT and CDR2 as SNEGSKA (reference sequence). Written as DNA, the CDR3 is TGCAGTGCTAGAATACGAGGGTCCGGGGAGCTGTTTTTT. As protein: CSARIRGSGELFF.

The sample holds a few counts of this clonotype. This chain uses TRBV29-1 with TRBJ1-6; D is undetermined. Germline CDR1 SQVTM, CDR2 ANQGSEA. The CDR3 is made up of 13 amino acids. Trimming left V 6 bases short and J 11 bases short, with 17 bases between. The CDR3: CSVQYSSGAPLHF. In nucleotides, the CDR3 is TGCAGCGTCCAGTACTCCTCCGGTGCACCCCTCCACTTT. Filled out from reference TRBV29-1 and TRBJ1-6, the complete variable domain reads SAVISQKPSRDICQRGTSLTIQCQVDSQVTMMFWYRQQPGQSLTLIATANQGSEATYESGFVIDKFPISRPNLTFSTLTVSNMSPEDSSIYLCSVQYSSGAPLHFGNGTRLTVT.

Turning to this clonotype: This may stem from a read error, because a much larger clone lies one nucleotide away. The rearrangement joins TRBV29-1 to TRBJ2-4; TRBD1 matches at 9 bases. V dropped 8 bases and J dropped 13; count of bases not matched to a gene: 15. The CDR3 is 13 residues long. Per the germline V gene, CDR1 is SQVTM and CDR2 is ANQGSEA. As DNA, the CDR3 is TGCAGCCTCCGGGACAGGGTTGGCAATGAGCAGTACTTC. It codes for CSLRDRVGNEQYF. The whole variable domain, filled in from reference TRBV29-1 and TRBJ2-4, reads SAVISQKPSRDICQRGTSLTIQCQVDSQVTMMFWYRQQPGQSLTLIATANQGSEATYESGFVIDKFPISRPNLTFSTLTVSNMSPEDSSIYLCSLRDRVGNEQYFGAGTRLSVL.

The chain is built from TRBV10-2 and TRBJ1-1; the match to TRBD1 covers 7 bases. The J segment lost 0 bases and the V segment lost 3 bases, leaving 4 bases of the junction unmatched. The CDR3 has 15 amino acids. Germline V gene sequence: CDR1 WSHSY, CDR2 SAAADI. The CDR3, as DNA: TGCGCCAGCAGTGAAAGAGGGGGCCTGAACACTGAAGCTTTCTTT. This translates into CASSERGGLNTEAFF.

CDR3 DNA sequence: TGTGCCAGCAGTTTTGCGCAGGGGAACACTGAAGCTTTCTTT. Amino acids: CASSFAQGNTEAFF. J is TRBJ1-1 and V is TRBV12-3 or TRBV12-4, with D possibly being TRBD1 (5 bases). CDR3 length: 14 residues. The ends were cut back, 3 bases at V and 1 base at J, with 9 bases in the middle.

This chain links TRBV4-1 with TRBJ2-1, with D possibly TRBD2 on 6 matching bases. The V gene's germline CDR1 is MGHRA and CDR2 YSYEKL. The CDR3 has 14 residues. The V end lost 6 bases, the J end lost 5 bases, and 14 bases lay between the germline ends. CDR3 nucleotides: TGCGCCAGCAGAGCCCGGGACTTCCACAATGAGCAGTTCTTC. This sequence encodes CASRARDFHNEQFF.

The table lists this clonotype with a few counts. The chain carries TRBV7-2 and TRBJ2-1, with 14 bases that match TRBD2. The junction had 1 base not matched to a gene; V was cut back by 1 base and J by 2 bases. The CDR3 has 17 amino acids. Germline V gene data show CDR1 as SGHTA and CDR2 as FQGNSA. CDR3 amino acids: CASSLGTSGRTYNEQFF. DNA of the CDR3: TGTGCCAGCAGCTTAGGGACTAGCGGGAGGACCTACAATGAGCAGTTCTTC.

The chain is built from TRBV29-1 and TRBJ1-2; TRBD1 matches at 8 bases. V trimming: 1 base; J trimming: 4 bases; junction bases outside the gene matches: 8. This CDR3 is built from 15 residues. Germline V CDR1 and CDR2: SQVTM, ANQGSEA. The CDR3 region has the DNA TGCAGCGTTGAAGGCAGTGGGACAGGCCTCTATGGCTACACCTTC. It codes for CSVEGSGTGLYGYTF.

The chain has TRBV6-2 or TRBV6-3 and TRBJ2-4; perhaps TRBD2 as D (6 bases). Germline CDR1 and CDR2: MNHEY and SVGEGT. Trimming took 2 bases from V and 3 from J, leaving 11 bases between them. This CDR3 is 15 amino acids long. The DNA for the CDR3 is TGTGCCAGCAGTTACGGTGGGGGAGGCAAAAACATTCAGTACTTC. Its protein is CASSYGGGGKNIQYF.

In the case of this clonotype: An end of the junction differs from the germline gene, which may be a read error. This chain uses TRBV6-5 with TRBJ2-3; 13 nucleotides match TRBD2. From germline, CDR1 is MNHEY and CDR2 SVGAGI. CDR3 size: 16 residues. The CDR3 DNA sequence: TGTGCCAACAGTCCCACTAGCGGGGGGGGCGCAGATACGCAGTATTTT. Translated: CANSPTSGGGADTQYF.